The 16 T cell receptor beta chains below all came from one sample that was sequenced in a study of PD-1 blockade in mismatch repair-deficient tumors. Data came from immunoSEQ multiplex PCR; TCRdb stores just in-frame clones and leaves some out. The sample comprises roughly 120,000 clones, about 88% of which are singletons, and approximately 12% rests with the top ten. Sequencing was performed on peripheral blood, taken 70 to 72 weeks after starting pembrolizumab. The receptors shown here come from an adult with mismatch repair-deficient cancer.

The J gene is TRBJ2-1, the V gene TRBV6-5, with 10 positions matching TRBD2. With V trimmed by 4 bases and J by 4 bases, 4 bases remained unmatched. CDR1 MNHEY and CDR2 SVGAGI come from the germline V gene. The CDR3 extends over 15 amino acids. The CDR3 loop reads CASSFGTSEYNEQFF. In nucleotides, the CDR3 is TGTGCCAGCAGTTTCGGGACTAGCGAATACAATGAGCAGTTCTTC.

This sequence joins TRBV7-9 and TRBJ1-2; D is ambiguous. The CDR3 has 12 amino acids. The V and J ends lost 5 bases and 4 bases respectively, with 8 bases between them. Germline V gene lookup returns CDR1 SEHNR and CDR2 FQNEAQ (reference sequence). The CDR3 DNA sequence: TGTGCCAGCAGCCACACGGCCTATGGCTACACCTTC. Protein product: CASSHTAYGYTF.

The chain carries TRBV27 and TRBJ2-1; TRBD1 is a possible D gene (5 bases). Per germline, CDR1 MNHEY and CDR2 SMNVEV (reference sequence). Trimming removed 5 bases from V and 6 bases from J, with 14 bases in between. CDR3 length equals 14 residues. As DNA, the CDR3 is TGTGCCAGCAGTCCTACTATGGGGCGCAATGAGCAGTTCTTC. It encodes CASSPTMGRNEQFF.

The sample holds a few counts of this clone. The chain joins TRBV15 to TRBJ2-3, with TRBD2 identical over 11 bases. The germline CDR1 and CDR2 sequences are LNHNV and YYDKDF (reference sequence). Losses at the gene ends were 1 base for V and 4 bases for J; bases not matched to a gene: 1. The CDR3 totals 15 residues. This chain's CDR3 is CATSRVAGGPDTQYF. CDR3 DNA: TGTGCCACCAGCAGAGTAGCGGGAGGGCCAGATACGCAGTATTTT.

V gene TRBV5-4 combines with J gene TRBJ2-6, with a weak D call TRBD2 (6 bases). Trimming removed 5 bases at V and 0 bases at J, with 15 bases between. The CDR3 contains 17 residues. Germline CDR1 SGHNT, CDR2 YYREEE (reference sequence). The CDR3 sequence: CASSSRDFYSGANVLTF. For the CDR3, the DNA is TGTGCCAGCAGTTCGAGGGACTTTTACTCTGGGGCCAACGTCCTGACTTTC.

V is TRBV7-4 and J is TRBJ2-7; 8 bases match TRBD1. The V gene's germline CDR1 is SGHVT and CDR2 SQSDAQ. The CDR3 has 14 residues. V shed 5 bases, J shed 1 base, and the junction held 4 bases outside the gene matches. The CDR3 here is CASSLRGLSYEQYF. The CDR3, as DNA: TGTGCCAGCAGCCTCAGGGGGCTATCCTACGAGCAGTACTTC.

The CDR3: CASSDREISYEQYF. CDR3 in DNA: TGTGCCAGCAGTGATAGGGAAATCTCCTACGAGCAGTACTTC. V and J are TRBV6-1 and TRBJ2-7, with D unresolved. The germline V gene has CDR1 MNHNS and CDR2 SASEGT. CDR3 length: 14 amino acids. Trimming removed 3 bases at V and 0 bases at J, with 9 bases between.

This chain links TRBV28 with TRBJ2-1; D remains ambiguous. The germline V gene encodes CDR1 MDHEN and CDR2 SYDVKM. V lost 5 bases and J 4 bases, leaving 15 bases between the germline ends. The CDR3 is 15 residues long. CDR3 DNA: TGTGCCAGCAGTACCTCCCTCCCCGGGTACAATGAGCAGTTCTTC. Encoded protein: CASSTSLPGYNEQFF.

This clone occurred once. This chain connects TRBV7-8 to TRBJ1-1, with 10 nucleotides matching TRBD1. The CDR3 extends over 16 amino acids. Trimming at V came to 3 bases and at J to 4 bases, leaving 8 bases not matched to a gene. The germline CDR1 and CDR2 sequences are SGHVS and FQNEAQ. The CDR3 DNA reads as TGTGCCAGCAGCTTCCGACAGGGGGCGGGTGGCACTGAAGCTTTCTTT. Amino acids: CASSFRQGAGGTEAFF. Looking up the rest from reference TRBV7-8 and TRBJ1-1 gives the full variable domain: GAGVSQSPRYKVAKRGQDVALRCDPISGHVSLFWYQQALGQGPEFLTYFQNEAQLDKSGLPSDRFFAERPEGSVSTLKIQRTQQEDSAVYLCASSFRQGAGGTEAFFGQGTRLTVV.

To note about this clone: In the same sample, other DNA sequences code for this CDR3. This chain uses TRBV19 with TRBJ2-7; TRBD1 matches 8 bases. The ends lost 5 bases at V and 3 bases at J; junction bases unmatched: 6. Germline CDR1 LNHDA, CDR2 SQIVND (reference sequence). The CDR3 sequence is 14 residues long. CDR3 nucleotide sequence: TGTGCCAGTAGTGTTGGACAGGGAGGCTACGAGCAGTACTTC. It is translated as CASSVGQGGYEQYF.

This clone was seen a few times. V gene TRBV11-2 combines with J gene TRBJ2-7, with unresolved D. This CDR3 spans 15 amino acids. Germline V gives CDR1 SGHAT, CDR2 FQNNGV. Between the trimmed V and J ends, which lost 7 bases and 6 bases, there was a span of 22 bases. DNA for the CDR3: TGTGCCAGCATCCTCCCCCCCACGGTGGCCTGCGAGCAGTACTTC. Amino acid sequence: CASILPPTVACEQYF. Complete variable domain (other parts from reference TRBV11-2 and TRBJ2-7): EAGVAQSPRYKIIEKRQSVAFWCNPISGHATLYWYQQILGQGPKLLIQFQNNGVVDDSQLPKDRFSAERLKGVDSTLKIQPAKLEDSAVYLCASILPPTVACEQYFGPGTRLTVT.

This chain's CDR3 is CASSLGVQGVSNQPQHF. The CDR3 nucleotides are TGTGCCAGCAGCTTAGGTGTACAGGGGGTAAGCAATCAGCCCCAGCATTTT. The chain couples TRBV7-8 to TRBJ1-5; 8 bases align to TRBD1. There are 17 residues in the CDR3. V trimming: 1 base; J trimming: 1 base; junction bases outside the gene matches: 6. Germline V lookup: CDR1 SGHVS, CDR2 FQNEAQ.

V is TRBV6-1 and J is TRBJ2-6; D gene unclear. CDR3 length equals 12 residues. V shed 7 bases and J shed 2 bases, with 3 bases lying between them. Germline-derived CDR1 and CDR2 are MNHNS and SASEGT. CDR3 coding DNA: TGTGCCAGCAACCCTGGGGCCAACGTCCTGACTTTC. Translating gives CASNPGANVLTF.

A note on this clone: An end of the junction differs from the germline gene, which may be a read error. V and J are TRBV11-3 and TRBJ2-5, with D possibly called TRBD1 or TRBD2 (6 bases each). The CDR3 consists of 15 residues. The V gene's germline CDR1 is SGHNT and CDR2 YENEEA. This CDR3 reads CASSLEEGVEETQYF. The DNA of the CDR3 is TGTGCCAGCAGTTTAGAGGAGGGGGTGGAAGAGACCCAGTACTTC.

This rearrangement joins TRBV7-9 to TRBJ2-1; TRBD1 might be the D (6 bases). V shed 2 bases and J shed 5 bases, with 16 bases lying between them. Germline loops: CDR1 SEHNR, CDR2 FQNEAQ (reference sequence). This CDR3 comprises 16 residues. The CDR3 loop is CASSLWGPRGNNEQFF. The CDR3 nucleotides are TGTGCCAGCAGCTTATGGGGACCCAGGGGAAACAATGAGCAGTTCTTC.

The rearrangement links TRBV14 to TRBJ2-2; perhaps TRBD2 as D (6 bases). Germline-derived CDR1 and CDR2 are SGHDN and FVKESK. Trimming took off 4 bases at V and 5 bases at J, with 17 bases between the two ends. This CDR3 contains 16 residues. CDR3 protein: CASSPRGGARTGELFF. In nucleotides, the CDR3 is TGTGCCAGCAGCCCCCGGGGAGGAGCCCGAACCGGGGAGCTGTTTTTT. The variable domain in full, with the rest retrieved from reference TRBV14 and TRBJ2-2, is EAGVTQFPSHSVIEKGQTVTLRCDPISGHDNLYWYRRVMGKEIKFLLHFVKESKQDESGMPNNRFLAERTGGTYSTLKVQPAELEDSGVYFCASSPRGGARTGELFFGEGSRLTVL.